The next 20 T cell receptor beta chains were all read from a single sample in a study of immune characterization of retroperitoneal liposarcoma. TCRdb used MiXCR to reprocess the PCR reads, holding one entry per CDR3 protein. The data show under 11,000 distinct CDR3 sequences, about 50% seen once. What was sequenced was tumor tissue. These receptors were collected from a female donor with retroperitoneal liposarcoma.

This clonotype is termed medium-sized. The rearrangement joins TRBV10-2 to TRBJ2-1; TRBD2 matches 7 bases. V shed 6 bases, J shed 5 bases, and the junction held 7 bases outside the gene matches. Germline CDR1 is WSHSY and CDR2 is SAAADI. CDR3 length equals 14 residues. The CDR3 nucleotides read TGCGCCAGCAGACCACGGGGGGATGACAATGAGCAGTTCTTC. Protein product: CASRPRGDDNEQFF.

This clonotype occurred a few times. The chain employs TRBV6-2 or TRBV6-3 and TRBJ1-1; D gene ambiguous. The V end lost 0 bases, the J end lost 0 bases, and 8 bases lay between the germline ends. The CDR3 totals 15 residues. The V gene's germline CDR1 is MNHEY and CDR2 SVGEGT. The CDR3 sequence is CASSYSSTLNTEAFF. The CDR3 bases are TGTGCCAGCAGTTACTCGTCCACCCTGAACACTGAAGCTTTCTTT.

This sequence joins TRBV6-1 and TRBJ2-7, with a tentative D call TRBD1 (6 bases). Deletions cut 2 bases from V and 3 bases from J, with 11 bases between. The germline CDR1 and CDR2 sequences are MNHNS and SASEGT. The CDR3 extends over 14 amino acids. This CDR3 reads CASSEYGTNYEQYF. In DNA, the CDR3 is TGTGCCAGCAGTGAATATGGGACAAACTACGAGCAGTACTTC.

The chain links TRBV12-3 or TRBV12-4 to TRBJ2-2, with a possible D match to TRBD2 (6 bases). Trimming removed 6 bases at V and 7 bases at J, with 15 bases between. There are 14 residues in the CDR3. CDR3 coding DNA: TGTGCCAGCAGAGGACGGGACTGGGGCGGGGAGCTGTTTTTT. Its protein is CASRGRDWGGELFF.

The V and J genes are TRBV6-5 and TRBJ2-1; 7 nucleotides agree with TRBD1. With the DNA end fitting TRBJ2-7 better, the J assignment may be wrong. Germline values: CDR1 MNHEY, CDR2 SVGAGI. The CDR3 is made up of 18 amino acids. The chain's CDR3 is CASSYSLRQGTTSYEQYF. CDR3 DNA sequence: TGTGCCAGCAGTTACAGCCTAAGACAGGGTACTACCTCCTACGAGCAGTACTTC.

The CDR3 protein is CASSEATSGAYEQFF. CDR3 nucleotide sequence: TGTGCCAGCAGTGAAGCGACTAGCGGGGCCTACGAGCAGTTCTTC. This chain uses TRBV6-1 with TRBJ2-1; TRBD2 aligns across 11 bases. V was pared by 0 bases and J by 10 bases, with 5 bases of the junction left unmatched. This CDR3 region has 15 residues. Germline values: CDR1 MNHNS, CDR2 SASEGT.

This chain joins TRBV27 and TRBJ2-7; the match to TRBD2 covers 8 bases. The CDR3 has 16 amino acids. V shed 4 bases and J 2 bases; nucleotides not matched to a gene: 10. Germline loops: CDR1 MNHEY, CDR2 SMNVEV (reference sequence). The CDR3 spells CASSSLSGGRPYEQYF. The DNA for the CDR3 is TGTGCCAGCAGTTCCCTAAGCGGGGGCAGGCCCTACGAGCAGTACTTC.

This chain links TRBV7-2 with TRBJ2-1, with 8 bases aligning to TRBD1. This CDR3 comprises 15 residues. Germline V gene sequence: CDR1 SGHTA, CDR2 FQGNSA. V dropped 8 bases and J dropped 2; count of bases not matched to a gene: 8. This CDR3 is CASQIDRGAYNEQFF. The CDR3 bases are TGTGCCAGCCAAATCGACAGGGGCGCCTACAATGAGCAGTTCTTC.

In its sample, this clonotype is medium-sized (0.01 to 0.1%). J is TRBJ2-1 and V is TRBV7-6; a possible D gene is TRBD2 (6 bases). Looked up from germline, CDR1 is SGHVS and CDR2 is FNYEAQ. The CDR3 consists of 14 residues. The V end lost 5 bases, the J end lost 5 bases, and 13 bases lay between the germline ends. CDR3 residues: CASSATRRDNEQFF. The CDR3 DNA follows: TGTGCCAGCAGCGCGACGAGGAGGGACAATGAGCAGTTCTTC.

The rearrangement joins TRBV6-1 to TRBJ2-1; 9 bases align to TRBD1. V was clipped by 0 bases and J by 15 bases; unmatched bases: 15. The CDR3 totals 16 residues. Germline V lookup: CDR1 MNHNS, CDR2 SASEGT. The CDR3 DNA follows: TGTGCCAGCAGTGAAGCCCAGACAGGGGGTCAAGAGACCCTGTTCTTC. Encoded protein: CASSEAQTGGQETLFF.

This clonotype is categorized as medium-sized. This rearrangement joins TRBV6-1 to TRBJ2-5; D remains ambiguous. The J call may be faulty, since TRBJ2-7 better matches the DNA end. CDR1 is MNHNS and CDR2 is SASEGT in the germline V gene. This CDR3 is built from 11 residues. Here the CDR3 DNA reads TGTGCCAGCAGGTTTTCCTACGAGCAGTACTTC. Protein sequence: CASRFSYEQYF.

As regards this clonotype: Sequence at one end of the junction differs from germline and may be a read error. V and J are TRBV7-7 and TRBJ2-5; D not resolved. The DNA matches TRBJ2-1 better at its end, which makes the J call doubtful. The V gene's germline CDR1 is SSHAT and CDR2 FNYEAQ (reference sequence). There are 14 residues in the CDR3. CDR3 sequence reads: CASSSEDGRNEQFF. The CDR3 nucleotides are TGTGCTAGCAGCTCGGAAGACGGGCGAAATGAGCAGTTCTTC.

The genes are TRBV11-2 and TRBJ1-3; D is unresolved. Germline V lookup: CDR1 SGHAT, CDR2 FQNNGV. Trimming stripped 4 bases from V and 0 bases from J, with 10 bases between. The CDR3 extends over 15 amino acids. This chain's CDR3 is CASSSPRISGNTIYF. The CDR3 region has the DNA TGTGCCAGCAGCTCCCCACGGATCTCTGGAAACACCATATATTTT. The full variable domain, with the rest looked up from reference TRBV11-2 and TRBJ1-3, is EAGVAQSPRYKIIEKRQSVAFWCNPISGHATLYWYQQILGQGPKLLIQFQNNGVVDDSQLPKDRFSAERLKGVDSTLKIQPAKLEDSAVYLCASSSPRISGNTIYFGEGSWLTVV.

The chain uses TRBV7-2 and TRBJ2-1, with 11 bases identical to TRBD2. The V gene's germline CDR1 is SGHTA and CDR2 FQGNSA. With V trimmed by 3 bases and J by 5 bases, 3 bases remained unmatched. CDR3 size: 15 residues. This CDR3 is CASSLGTSGHNEQFF. CDR3 nucleotides: TGTGCCAGCAGCTTGGGGACTAGCGGCCACAATGAGCAGTTCTTC.

This sequence joins TRBV7-2 and TRBJ2-1, with 8 bases identical to TRBD2. Losses at the gene ends were 5 bases for V and 4 bases for J; bases not matched to a gene: 10. The CDR3 contains 16 residues. Germline CDR1 SGHTA, CDR2 FQGNSA. CDR3 bases: TGTGCCAGCAGCACGCAAGCGGGAGTGGGGTACAATGAGCAGTTCTTC. This sequence encodes CASSTQAGVGYNEQFF.

This clonotype was seen a handful of times. This chain connects TRBV25-1 to TRBJ2-1, with a tentative D call TRBD1 (5 bases). The CDR3 runs 11 residues. The ends were cut back, 8 bases at V and 7 bases at J, with 9 bases in the middle. The germline V gene has CDR1 MGHDK and CDR2 SYGVNS. CDR3 region: CASARTNEQFF. The DNA of the CDR3 is TGTGCCAGCGCTCGGACAAATGAGCAGTTCTTC.

This clonotype turned up a few times. This rearrangement joins TRBV6-6 to TRBJ2-5; either TRBD1 or TRBD2 may supply D (5 bases each). Trimming pared 4 bases from V and 11 bases from J, leaving 20 bases between. The length of the CDR3 is 14 residues. Germline V CDR1 and CDR2: MNHNY, SVGAGI (reference sequence). The CDR3 nucleotides are TGTGCCAGCAGTTTCGGGACCCCTCCTGTAGAGCAGTACTTC. Translated, it gives CASSFGTPPVEQYF.

On this clonotype: One junction end does not reproduce the germline sequence, and a read error may be involved. This chain connects TRBV6-8 to TRBJ2-3, with a possible D match to TRBD2 (6 bases). Germline CDR1 reads MNHGY; CDR2 reads SAAAGT. This CDR3 spans 15 amino acids. DNA for the CDR3: TGTGCCAGCAGTTACGGCCCCCGGGAGTCAAACGAGCAGTACTTT. It is translated as CASSYGPRESNEQYF.

This clonotype was counted between two and nine times. The junction does not match germline at one end; this may be a read error. The chain combines TRBV7-7 with TRBJ2-3; TRBD2 matches 10 bases. CDR1 and CDR2 (germline): SSHAT, FNYEAQ (reference sequence). This CDR3 is built from 15 residues. The CDR3 loop is CASSPLAGVDNEQYF. CDR3 sequence (DNA): TGTGCTAGCAGCCCTCTAGCGGGAGTAGACAATGAGCAGTACTTT.

About this clonotype itself: An end of the junction does not agree with germline; a read error may underlie this. This chain links TRBV7-6 with TRBJ2-1, with unresolved D. The germline gives CDR1 SGHVS, CDR2 FNYEAQ. There are 15 residues in the CDR3. DNA of the CDR3: TGTGCCAGCAGCTTAACACGGCTTCCAAACAAAGAGCAGTTCTTC. It translates to CASSLTRLPNKEQFF.